Listed below are T cell receptor beta chains from one sample, sequenced in a study of cytomegalovirus exposure and HLA in healthy donors. Assay used: immunoSEQ multiplex PCR; TCRdb lists only in-frame clones, some missing. The data hold 200,000 or so clones, with about three quarters observed a single time. The sequencing input was PBMCs. Receptor source: a man aged 35 to 55 in good health and CMV-seronegative. CDR3s include the opening cysteine and the closing phenylalanine or tryptophan. Fields, in order: J gene, V gene, D gene, clone size, CDR3 protein, CDR3 DNA. The D gene is left open where the match is weak. For some rows the clone size is stated as once, few or many, or as a class when expanded; others skip it.

>TRBJ2-2|TRBV7-9|TRBD1|NA
CASSLSPGGNTGELFF
TGTGCCAGCAGCTTATCCCCAGGGGGCAATACCGGGGAGCTGTTTTTT
>TRBJ2-2|TRBV29-1|NA|NA
CSVEVPTGELFF
TGCAGCGTTGAAGTCCCGACCGGGGAGCTGTTTTTT
>TRBJ2-2|TRBV14|NA|once
CASSPTVRSSNTGELFF
TGTGCCAGCAGCCCTACGGTGAGGTCCTCGAACACCGGGGAGCTGTTTTTT
>TRBJ1-6|TRBV5-6|TRBD1|NA
CASSLVGQDSYNSPLHF
TGTGCCAGCAGCTTGGTGGGACAGGACTCCTATAATTCACCCCTCCACTTT
>TRBJ2-5|TRBV5-1|TRBD2|NA
CASSPRPAGPRGQYF
TGCGCCAGCAGCCCCAGACCAGCGGGGCCACGGGGCCAGTACTTC
>TRBJ2-7|TRBV4-3|NA|NA
CASSLGSGGASEQYF
TGCGCCAGCAGCCTGGGAAGTGGGGGGGCGAGCGAGCAGTACTTC
>TRBJ2-5|TRBV28|NA|NA
CASSSSEAQGQTQYF
TGTGCCAGCAGTTCTTCCGAGGCTCAGGGCCAGACCCAGTACTTC
>TRBJ1-1|TRBV28|NA|NA
CASYAPPGDTEAFF
TGTGCCAGCTATGCGCCACCGGGGGACACTGAAGCTTTCTTT
>TRBJ2-3|TRBV19|NA|NA
CASSTGGTDTQYF
TGTGCCAGTAGTACAGGGGGCACAGATACGCAGTATTTT
>TRBJ2-2|TRBV18|TRBD1|NA
CASSPQGQGAGGELFF
TGTGCCAGCTCACCCCAGGGACAGGGGGCCGGCGGGGAGCTGTTTTTT
>TRBJ1-4|TRBV19|TRBD1|NA
CASRSPRDSREKLFF
TGTGCCAGTAGGTCGCCACGGGACAGTCGGGAAAAACTGTTTTTT
>TRBJ2-2|TRBV7-2|NA|once
CASSSRYGGELFF
TGTGCCAGCAGCTCGCGCTACGGGGGGGAGCTGTTTTTT
>TRBJ1-1|TRBV4-1|NA|NA
CASSQDSTKGGEAFF
TGCGCCAGCAGCCAAGACTCCACCAAAGGGGGTGAAGCTTTCTTT
>TRBJ1-2|TRBV15|NA|NA
CATRVDSGANYGYTF
TGTGCCACCAGAGTGGACAGTGGAGCTAACTATGGCTACACCTTC
>TRBJ2-7|TRBV6-6|NA|NA
CASRGPGSLYEQYF
TGTGCCAGCAGGGGGCCAGGGTCTTTATACGAGCAGTACTTC
>TRBJ2-7|TRBV7-2|NA|NA
CASSAAYEQYF
TGTGCCAGCAGCGCGGCCTACGAGCAGTACTTC
>TRBJ2-1|TRBV19|TRBD2|NA
CASKASGGRVGYNEQFF
TGTGCCAGTAAGGCTAGCGGGGGGCGTGTTGGGTACAATGAGCAGTTCTTC
>TRBJ2-1|TRBV28|TRBD1|few
CASSLIRDRRGEQFF
TGTGCCAGCAGCCTCATCCGGGACAGGAGAGGGGAGCAGTTCTTC
>TRBJ2-3|TRBV7-2|NA|few
CASSLSFRPTDTQYF
TGTGCCAGCAGCTTAAGTTTCAGGCCCACAGATACGCAGTATTTT
>TRBJ2-1|TRBV19|NA|NA
CASSISLFTTNEQFF
TGTGCCAGTAGTATATCTCTTTTCACAACCAATGAGCAGTTCTTC
>TRBJ1-2|TRBV11-1|NA|NA
CASSWEGNYGYTF
TGTGCCAGCAGCTGGGAGGGGAACTATGGCTACACCTTC
>TRBJ1-1|TRBV7-8|TRBD1|few
CASSPGVRGIMNTEAFF
TGTGCCAGCAGCCCGGGCGTCAGGGGGATCATGAACACTGAAGCTTTCTTT
>TRBJ2-5|TRBV5-1|TRBD2|NA
CASSPVAAGGAETQYF
TGCGCCAGCAGCCCGGTGGCAGCGGGGGGCGCTGAGACCCAGTACTTC
>TRBJ2-5|TRBV7-8|TRBD2|NA
CASSFSTSGAQETQYF
TGTGCCAGCAGCTTCAGCACTAGCGGGGCCCAAGAGACCCAGTACTTC
>TRBJ2-5|TRBV6-5|NA|once
CASSYSTGGRETQYF
TGTGCCAGCAGTTACTCGACCGGGGGTAGAGAGACCCAGTACTTC
>TRBJ1-2|TRBV19|TRBD1|NA
CAAATGNYYGYTF
TGTGCCGCGGCGACAGGGAATTATTATGGCTACACCTTC
>TRBJ2-1|TRBV5-5|TRBD1|NA
CASSLDWDSSYNEQFF
TGTGCCAGCAGCTTGGACTGGGACAGCTCCTACAATGAGCAGTTCTTC
>TRBJ1-1|TRBV29-1|NA|NA
CSAGRGGPEAFF
TGCAGCGCCGGGCGGGGGGGGCCTGAAGCTTTCTTT
>TRBJ2-3|TRBV2|NA|few
CASSERTTDTQYF
TGTGCCAGCAGTGAAAGGACTACAGATACGCAGTATTTT
>TRBJ1-5|TRBV29-1|NA|NA
CSAGQYNQPQHF
TGCAGCGCAGGACAGTACAATCAGCCCCAGCATTTT
>TRBJ2-1|TRBV13|NA|NA
CASSLARGSSYNEQFF
TGTGCCAGCAGCTTAGCCCGGGGGAGCTCCTACAATGAGCAGTTCTTC
>TRBJ2-1|TRBV7-6|NA|NA
CASSLAGSSYNEQFF
TGTGCCAGCAGCTTAGCCGGGAGCTCCTACAATGAGCAGTTCTTC
>TRBJ2-7|TRBV10-3|TRBD2|few
CATRRGTSGISYEQYF
TGTGCCACACGGCGGGGGACTAGCGGGATCTCCTACGAGCAGTACTTC
>TRBJ2-2|TRBV11-2|NA|NA
CASSLGLAGELFF
TGTGCCAGCAGCTTGGGACTTGCCGGGGAGCTGTTTTTT
>TRBJ1-5|TRBV4-2|NA|NA
CASSHTYNQPQHF
TGTGCCAGCAGCCACACCTACAATCAGCCCCAGCATTTT
>TRBJ2-7|TRBV7-9|TRBD1|NA
CASSFPGQGSYEQYF
TGTGCCAGCAGCTTTCCGGGACAGGGGTCCTACGAGCAGTACTTC
>TRBJ2-3|TRBV27|TRBD2|once
CASRRASGGGTDTQYF
TGTGCCAGCCGACGGGCTAGCGGTGGGGGAACAGATACGCAGTATTTT
>TRBJ2-2|TRBV5-1|TRBD2|NA
CASSWLAGGDTGELFF
TGCGCCAGCAGCTGGCTAGCGGGGGGCGACACCGGGGAGCTGTTTTTT
>TRBJ1-3|TRBV13|NA|NA
CASSLGAGGSGNTIYF
TGTGCCAGCAGCTTGGGAGCGGGGGGATCTGGAAACACCATATATTTT
>TRBJ1-3|TRBV19|NA|once
CASSTGGGNTIYF
TGTGCCAGTAGTACGGGAGGTGGAAACACCATATATTTT
>TRBJ2-7|TRBV9|NA|once
CASSPSDSLYEQYF
TGTGCCAGCAGCCCCTCGGACAGTCTCTACGAGCAGTACTTC
>TRBJ1-4|TRBV9|NA|NA
CASTMGGLENEKLFF
TGTGCCAGCACAATGGGGGGTCTCGAAAATGAAAAACTGTTTTTT
>TRBJ1-1|TRBV6-5|NA|NA
CASSYSGRGTEAFF
TGTGCCAGCAGTTACTCGGGCCGGGGGACTGAAGCTTTCTTT
>TRBJ2-7|TRBV6-5|TRBD2|NA
CASSPGTSGGTQYF
TGTGCCAGCAGTCCCGGGACTAGCGGGGGCACGCAGTACTTC
>TRBJ2-7|TRBV19|TRBD1|NA
CASSIGWTGSRLYEQYF
TGTGCCAGTAGTATAGGTTGGACAGGGTCCCGACTTTACGAGCAGTACTTC
>TRBJ2-3|TRBV15|NA|NA
CATSTYPYGTDTQYF
TGTGCCACCAGCACGTACCCCTATGGCACAGATACGCAGTATTTT
>TRBJ2-5|TRBV27|NA|NA
CASRKWGGGQETQYF
TGTGCCAGCAGGAAATGGGGAGGCGGGCAAGAGACCCAGTACTTC
>TRBJ1-2|TRBV27|NA|NA
CASSSAGDYGYTF
TGTGCCAGCAGTTCAGCAGGGGACTATGGCTACACCTTC
>TRBJ1-2|TRBV7-9|NA|few
CASSLGGDYGYTF
TGTGCCAGCAGCTTAGGCGGGGACTATGGCTACACCTTC
>TRBJ1-5|TRBV7-9|NA|NA
CASSPSNQPQHF
TGTGCCAGCAGCCCGTCTAATCAGCCCCAGCATTTT
>TRBJ2-3|TRBV30|NA|once
CAWARQRLTDTQYF
TGTGCCTGGGCCAGACAGAGACTCACAGATACGCAGTATTTT
>TRBJ2-1|TRBV25-1|TRBD2|NA
CASSGTSGGTEFF
TGTGCCAGCAGTGGGACTAGCGGGGGTACAGAGTTCTTC
>TRBJ1-4|TRBV7-2|NA|NA
CASSLAREILFF
TGTGCCAGCAGCTTAGCCAGGGAAATACTGTTTTTT
>TRBJ1-2|TRBV7-8|TRBD1|NA
CASSPSGGNYGYTF
TGTGCCAGCAGCCCTTCAGGGGGAAACTATGGCTACACCTTC
>TRBJ2-1|TRBV4-3|TRBD1|NA
CASSQDSWTGPYNEQFF
TGCGCCAGCAGCCAAGACTCCTGGACAGGGCCCTACAATGAGCAGTTCTTC
>TRBJ2-5|TRBV5-1|TRBD2|NA
CASSLAGYQETQYF
TGCGCCAGCAGTTTAGCGGGGTACCAAGAGACCCAGTACTTC
>TRBJ1-1|TRBV7-9|TRBD1|once
CSSSPDRGIGNTEAFF
TGTTCCAGCAGCCCGGACAGGGGGATCGGAAACACTGAAGCTTTCTTT
>TRBJ1-5|TRBV19|NA|once
CASSIVGDSNQPQHF
TGTGCCAGTAGCATCGTGGGAGATAGCAATCAGCCCCAGCATTTT
>TRBJ2-3|TRBV9|TRBD2|NA
CASSVAGGRSTDTQYF
TGTGCCAGCAGCGTAGCGGGCGGGAGAAGCACAGATACGCAGTATTTT
>TRBJ2-7|TRBV5-4|NA|NA
CASSFQGGEQYF
TGTGCCAGCAGCTTCCAGGGAGGCGAGCAGTACTTC